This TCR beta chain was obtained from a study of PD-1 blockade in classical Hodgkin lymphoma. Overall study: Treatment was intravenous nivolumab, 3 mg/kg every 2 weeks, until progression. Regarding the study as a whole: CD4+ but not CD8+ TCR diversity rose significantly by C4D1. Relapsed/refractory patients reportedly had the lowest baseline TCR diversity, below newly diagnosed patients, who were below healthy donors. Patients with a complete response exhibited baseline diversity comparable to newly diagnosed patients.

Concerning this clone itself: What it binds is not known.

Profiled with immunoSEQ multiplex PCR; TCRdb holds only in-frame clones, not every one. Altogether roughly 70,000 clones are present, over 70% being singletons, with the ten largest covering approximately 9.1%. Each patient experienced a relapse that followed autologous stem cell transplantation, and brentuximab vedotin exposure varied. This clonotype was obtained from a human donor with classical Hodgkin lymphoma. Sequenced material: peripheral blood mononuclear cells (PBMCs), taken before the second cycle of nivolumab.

The CDR3 reads CASSFGTGTYLREQYF. For the CDR3, the DNA is TGTGCCAGCAGTTTCGGGACAGGGACCTATTTACGCGAGCAGTACTTC. The chain employs TRBV28 and TRBJ2-7; 9 bases agree with TRBD1. V lost 3 bases, J lost 6 bases, and 12 bases stayed unmatched. Germline values: CDR1 MDHEN, CDR2 SYDVKM. CDR3 length: 16 residues.